This TCR beta chain was sequenced during a study of T cells in Graves' hyperthyroidism and ophthalmopathy. Germline CDR1 is SGHTA and CDR2 is FQGTGA. J lost 0 bases, V lost 0 bases, and 7 bases had no gene match. CDR3 length: 19 amino acids. This clonotype has ten or more counts. The source material, RNA transcripts, was used to amplify TCR beta CDR3 regions. HTBI primers were employed in a first-round RT-PCR of the TCR CDR3. TCRdb re-called the multiplex PCR reads through MiXCR, storing one row per CDR3 protein. The data contain about 560,000 distinct CDR3 sequences, 14% of them singletons. The V call is TRBV7-3, the J call TRBJ2-3; 12 bases line up with TRBD1. This sequence originates from a woman between 40 and 50 years old with Graves' hyperthyroidism. Sequencing was performed on blood. The CDR3 coding sequence is TGTGCCAGCAGCTTAACTGGGACAGGGGGCCCCTTTAGCACAGATACGCAGTATTTT. As protein: CASSLTGTGGPFSTDTQYF.